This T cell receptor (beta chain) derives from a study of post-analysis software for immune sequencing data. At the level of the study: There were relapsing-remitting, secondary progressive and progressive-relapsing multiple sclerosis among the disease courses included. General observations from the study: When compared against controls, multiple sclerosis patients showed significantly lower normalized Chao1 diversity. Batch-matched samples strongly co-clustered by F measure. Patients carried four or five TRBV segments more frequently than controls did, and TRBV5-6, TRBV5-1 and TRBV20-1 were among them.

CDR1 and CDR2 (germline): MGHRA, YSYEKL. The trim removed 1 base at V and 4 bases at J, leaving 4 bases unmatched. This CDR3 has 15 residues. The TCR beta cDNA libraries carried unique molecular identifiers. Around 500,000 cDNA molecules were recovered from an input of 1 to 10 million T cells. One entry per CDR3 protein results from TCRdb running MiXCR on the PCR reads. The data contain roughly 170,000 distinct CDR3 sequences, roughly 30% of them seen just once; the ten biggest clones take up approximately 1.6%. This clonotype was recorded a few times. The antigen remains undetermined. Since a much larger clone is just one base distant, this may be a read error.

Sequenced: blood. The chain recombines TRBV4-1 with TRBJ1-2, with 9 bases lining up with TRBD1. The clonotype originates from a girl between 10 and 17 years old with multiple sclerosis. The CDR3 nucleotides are TGCGCCAGCAGCCAAGTTGACAGGGGGGGCTATGGCTACACCTTC. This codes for CASSQVDRGGYGYTF.